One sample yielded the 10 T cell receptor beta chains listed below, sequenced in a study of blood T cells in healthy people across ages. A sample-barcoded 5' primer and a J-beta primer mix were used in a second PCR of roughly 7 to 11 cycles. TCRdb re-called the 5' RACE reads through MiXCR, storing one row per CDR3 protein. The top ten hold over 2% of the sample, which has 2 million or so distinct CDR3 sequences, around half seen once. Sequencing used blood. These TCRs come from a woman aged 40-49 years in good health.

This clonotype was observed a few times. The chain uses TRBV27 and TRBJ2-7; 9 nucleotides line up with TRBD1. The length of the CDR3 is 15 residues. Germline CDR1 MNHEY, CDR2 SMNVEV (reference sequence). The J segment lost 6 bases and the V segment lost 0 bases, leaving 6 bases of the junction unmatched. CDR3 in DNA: TGTGCCAGCAGTTTATCCGGGACAGGGTTTGGCGAGCAGTACTTC. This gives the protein CASSLSGTGFGEQYF.

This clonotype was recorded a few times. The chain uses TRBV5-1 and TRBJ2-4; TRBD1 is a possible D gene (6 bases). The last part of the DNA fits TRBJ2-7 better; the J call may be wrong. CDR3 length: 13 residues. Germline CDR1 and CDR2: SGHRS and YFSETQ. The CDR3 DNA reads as TGCGCCAGCAGCTTGGAGGGGGTGCGCGAGCAGTACTTC. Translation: CASSLEGVREQYF.

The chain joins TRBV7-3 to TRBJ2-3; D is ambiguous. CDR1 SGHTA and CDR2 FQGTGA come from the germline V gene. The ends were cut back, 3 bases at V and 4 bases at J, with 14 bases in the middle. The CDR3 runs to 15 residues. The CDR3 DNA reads TGTGCCAGCAGCTTTACCAACGGTCCCGCAGATACGCAGTATTTT. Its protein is CASSFTNGPADTQYF.

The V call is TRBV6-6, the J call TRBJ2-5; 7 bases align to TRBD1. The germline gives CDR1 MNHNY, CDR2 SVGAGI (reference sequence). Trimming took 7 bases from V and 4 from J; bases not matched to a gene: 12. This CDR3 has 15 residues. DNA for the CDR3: TGTGCCAGCATCATTACAGGGGCCCGGGGAGAGACCCAGTACTTC. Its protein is CASIITGARGETQYF.

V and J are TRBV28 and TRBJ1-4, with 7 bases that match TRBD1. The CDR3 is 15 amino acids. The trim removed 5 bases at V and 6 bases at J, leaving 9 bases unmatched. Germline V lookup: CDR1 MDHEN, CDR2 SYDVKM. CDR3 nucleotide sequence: TGTGCCAGCAGTACCTCGAGGACAGGTGATGAAAAACTGTTTTTT. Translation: CASSTSRTGDEKLFF.

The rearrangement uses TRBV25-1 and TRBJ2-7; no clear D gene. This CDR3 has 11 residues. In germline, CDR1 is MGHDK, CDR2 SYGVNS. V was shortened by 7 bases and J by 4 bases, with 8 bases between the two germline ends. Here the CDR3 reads CASNGRYEQYF. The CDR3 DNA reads TGTGCCAGCAATGGCAGGTACGAGCAGTACTTC.

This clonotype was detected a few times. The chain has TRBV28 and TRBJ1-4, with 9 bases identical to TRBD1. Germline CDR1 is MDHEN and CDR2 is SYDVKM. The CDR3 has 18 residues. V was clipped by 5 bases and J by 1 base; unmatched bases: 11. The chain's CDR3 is CASSLIPTGGRTNEKLFF. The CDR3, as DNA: TGTGCCAGCAGTCTAATTCCCACAGGGGGCAGAACTAATGAAAAACTGTTTTTT.

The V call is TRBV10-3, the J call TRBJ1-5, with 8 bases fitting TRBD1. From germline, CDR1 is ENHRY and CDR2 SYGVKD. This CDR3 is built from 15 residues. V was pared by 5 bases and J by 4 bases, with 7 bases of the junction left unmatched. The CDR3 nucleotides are TGTGCCATCAGTAAGACCGGACAGGGAAATCAGCCCCAGCATTTT. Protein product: CAISKTGQGNQPQHF.

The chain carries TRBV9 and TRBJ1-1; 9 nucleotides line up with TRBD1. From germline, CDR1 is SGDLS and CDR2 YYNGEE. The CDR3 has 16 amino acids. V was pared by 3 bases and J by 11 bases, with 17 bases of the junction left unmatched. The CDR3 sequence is CASSGPPTGGEGRAFF. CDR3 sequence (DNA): TGTGCCAGCAGCGGACCCCCTACAGGGGGCGAGGGTCGCGCTTTCTTT.

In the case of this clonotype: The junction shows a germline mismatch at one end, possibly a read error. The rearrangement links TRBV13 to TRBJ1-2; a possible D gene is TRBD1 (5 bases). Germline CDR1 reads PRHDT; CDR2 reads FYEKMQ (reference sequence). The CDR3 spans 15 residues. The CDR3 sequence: CASILGAITNYGFTF. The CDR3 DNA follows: TGTGCCAGCATCCTTGGGGCCATCACTAACTATGGCTTCACCTTC.